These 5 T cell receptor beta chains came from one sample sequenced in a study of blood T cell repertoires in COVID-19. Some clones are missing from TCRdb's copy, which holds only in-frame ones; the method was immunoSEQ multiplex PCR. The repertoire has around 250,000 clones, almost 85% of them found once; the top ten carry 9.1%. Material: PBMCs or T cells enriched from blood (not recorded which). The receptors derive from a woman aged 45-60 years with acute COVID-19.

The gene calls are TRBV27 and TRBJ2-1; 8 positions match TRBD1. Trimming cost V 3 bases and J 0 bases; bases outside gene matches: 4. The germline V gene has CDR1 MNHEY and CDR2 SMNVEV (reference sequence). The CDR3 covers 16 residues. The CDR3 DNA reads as TGTGCCAGCAGTTTCAGGGGGCAGGGCTCCTACAATGAGCAGTTCTTC. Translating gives CASSFRGQGSYNEQFF.

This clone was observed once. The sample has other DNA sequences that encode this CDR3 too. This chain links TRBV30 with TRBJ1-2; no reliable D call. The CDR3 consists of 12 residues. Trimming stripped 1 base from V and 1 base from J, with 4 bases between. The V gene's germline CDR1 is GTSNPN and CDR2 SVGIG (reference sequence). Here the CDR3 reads CAWSGSNYGYTF. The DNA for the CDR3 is TGTGCCTGGAGTGGCAGTAACTATGGCTACACCTTC.

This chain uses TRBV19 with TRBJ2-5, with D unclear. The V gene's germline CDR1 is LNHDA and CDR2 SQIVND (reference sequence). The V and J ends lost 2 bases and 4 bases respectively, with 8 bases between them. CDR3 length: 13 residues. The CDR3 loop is CASSINLRETQYF. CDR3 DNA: TGTGCCAGTAGTATAAACTTACGAGAGACCCAGTACTTC. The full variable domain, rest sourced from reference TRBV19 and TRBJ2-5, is DGGITQSPKYLFRKEGQNVTLSCEQNLNHDAMYWYRQDPGQGLRLIYYSQIVNDFQKGDIAEGYSVSREKKESFPLTVTSAQKNPTAFYLCASSINLRETQYFGPGTRLLVL.

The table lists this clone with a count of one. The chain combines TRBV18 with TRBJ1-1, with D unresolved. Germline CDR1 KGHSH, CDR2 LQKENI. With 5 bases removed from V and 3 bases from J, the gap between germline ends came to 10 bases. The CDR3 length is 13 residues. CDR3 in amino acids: CASSMRVDTEAFF. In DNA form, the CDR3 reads TGTGCCAGCTCAATGCGGGTGGACACTGAAGCTTTCTTT.

This CDR3 is CASSHRVNADTQYF. DNA of the CDR3: TGCGCCAGCAGCCACAGGGTTAATGCAGATACGCAGTATTTT. This chain links TRBV4-1 with TRBJ2-3; D perhaps matches TRBD1 (5 bases). The germline gives CDR1 MGHRA, CDR2 YSYEKL. CDR3 length: 14 amino acids. Trimming removed 3 bases at V and 4 bases at J, with 11 bases between.